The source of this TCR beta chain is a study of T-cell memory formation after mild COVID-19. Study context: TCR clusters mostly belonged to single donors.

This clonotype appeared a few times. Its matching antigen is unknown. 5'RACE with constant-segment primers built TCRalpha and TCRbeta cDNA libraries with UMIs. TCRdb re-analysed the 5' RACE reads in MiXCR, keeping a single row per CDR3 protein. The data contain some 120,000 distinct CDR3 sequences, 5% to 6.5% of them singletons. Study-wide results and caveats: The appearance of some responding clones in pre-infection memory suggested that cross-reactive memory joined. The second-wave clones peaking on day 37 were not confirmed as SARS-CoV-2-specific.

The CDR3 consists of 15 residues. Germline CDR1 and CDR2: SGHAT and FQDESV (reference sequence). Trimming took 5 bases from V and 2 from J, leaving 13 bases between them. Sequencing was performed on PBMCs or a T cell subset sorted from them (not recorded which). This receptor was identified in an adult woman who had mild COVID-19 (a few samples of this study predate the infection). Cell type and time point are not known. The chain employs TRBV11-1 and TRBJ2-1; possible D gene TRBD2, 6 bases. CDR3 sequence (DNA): TGTGCCAGCAGCAGACGGGAGCATGCCTACAATGAGCAGTTCTTC. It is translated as CASSRREHAYNEQFF.